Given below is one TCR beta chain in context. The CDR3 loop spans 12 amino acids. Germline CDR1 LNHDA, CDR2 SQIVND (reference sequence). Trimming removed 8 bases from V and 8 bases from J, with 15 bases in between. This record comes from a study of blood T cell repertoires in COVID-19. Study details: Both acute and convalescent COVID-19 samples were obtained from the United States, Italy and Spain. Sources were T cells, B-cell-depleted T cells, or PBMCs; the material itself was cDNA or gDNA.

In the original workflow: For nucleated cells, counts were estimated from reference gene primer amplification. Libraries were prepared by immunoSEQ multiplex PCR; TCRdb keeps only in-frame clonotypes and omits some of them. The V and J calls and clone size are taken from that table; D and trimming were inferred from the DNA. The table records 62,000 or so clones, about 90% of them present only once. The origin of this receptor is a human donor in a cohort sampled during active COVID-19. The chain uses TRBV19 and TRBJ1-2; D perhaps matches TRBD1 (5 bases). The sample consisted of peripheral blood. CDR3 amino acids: CASQTGGRGYTF. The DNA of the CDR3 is TGTGCCAGTCAAACGGGGGGACGGGGCTACACCTTC. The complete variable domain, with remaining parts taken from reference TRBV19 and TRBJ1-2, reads DGGITQSPKYLFRKEGQNVTLSCEQNLNHDAMYWYRQDPGQGLRLIYYSQIVNDFQKGDIAEGYSVSREKKESFPLTVTSAQKNPTAFYLCASQTGGRGYTFGSGTRLTVV.